The T cell receptor (beta chain) under discussion was sequenced for a study of blood T cell repertoires in COVID-19 (dated by TCRdb to 2020 to 2021). With respect to the entire study: Samples from collaborators originated in the United States, Italy and Spain and spanned both the acute and convalescent phases of COVID-19. The prospective study material was composed of cDNA or gDNA derived from T cells, B-cell-depleted T cells, or PBMCs. The dataset comprised deeply sampled blood TCRbeta repertoires from subjects exposed to, actively infected with, or recovered from COVID-19. A freely available public database, intended as a resource for researchers studying the immune response to SARS-CoV-2, is where the repertoires were released. Samples were obtained from the ongoing ImmuneRACE study (first 160 participants) and from 1,254 subjects provided by 6 global collaborators. The sample metadata nearly always contained a de-identified subject ID, COVID-19 status, age in years and sex. Where available, HLA class I and class II types were obtained from metadata supplied by the sample provider rather than from assay-based typing.

In the prospective study, participants were about 18 to 100 years old, resided in about 25 geographic areas of the United States, and were enrolled through a virtual design. Cohort assignment in the prospective study relied on participant-reported clinical history from a screening survey and a study questionnaire. Recovered participants in ImmuneRACE Cohort 3 were defined as having two consecutive negative NP/OP PCR tests, clearance from a healthcare professional, or resolution of symptoms. In the prospective study, whole blood, serum and a nasopharyngeal or oropharyngeal swab were collected from each participant by mobile phlebotomists. Additional blood draws and questionnaires over an approximately 2-month period could optionally be provided by prospective study participants. Before DNA extraction, blood samples from the prospective study were shipped at room temperature or frozen. TCRbeta CDR3 regions were amplified from genomic DNA using the immunoSEQ Assay, a bias-controlled multiplex PCR. The authors' analysis ran thus. Nucleated cell counts per sample were estimated from amplification of reference gene primers within the assay. Sequence reads were collapsed and filtered to measure the absolute abundance of every unique TCRbeta CDR3 rearrangement. For each sample, productive Simpson clonality was calculated by taking the square root of Simpson's diversity index across productive rearrangements. This immuneACCESS table, as held by TCRdb, lists in-frame sequences with V and J called but not all clones. Of the missing ones, under half trace to an unresolved V gene in checked studies; the others have no known cause. V, J and clone size are those of that table, while D and trimming were read from the DNA. Counted in this sample were fewer than 500,000 clones; 87% of them appeared once. The top ten hold under 0.75% of the sample.

Concerning this clone itself: Its antigen is unknown. Nothing much larger sits one base from this clone, and base qualities are not available.

General findings and caveats noted by the study authors: Clinical and demographic metadata were provided uncurated, with the amount varying by source and participant.

The sample consisted of PBMCs or T cells enriched from blood (not recorded which). This clonotype was obtained from a woman under 30 who had recovered from COVID-19.

Read as DNA, the sequence is TGTGCCAGCAGCTACGGGCCGGGAGATGGCTACACCTTC. The encoded protein is CASSYGPGDGYTF. Recombination joined TRBV27 with TRBJ1-2, with the D gene too uncertain to name. The CDR3 holds 13 amino acids from the cysteine to the phenylalanine. Solely the CDR3 DNA is kept, with 39 bases framed from the first base. V lost 6 bases and J lost 6 bases; the stretch between them is 14 bases long. Sequences MNHEY (CDR1) and SMNVEV (CDR2) are obtained from the germline V gene (reference sequence).